A selection of T cell receptor beta chains follows, all from one sample in a study of a mutant IDH1 vaccine in newly diagnosed glioma. Measured with immunoSEQ multiplex PCR; TCRdb has only the in-frame clones, and not every one. This sample carries about 92,000 clones, 80% to 90% of them seen once, and the ten largest clones take 6% to 9.5%. The starting material was PBMCs, obtained from a glioma patient treated with radiotherapy, temozolomide or both. These receptors were collected from a woman in her 50s with glioma. Both conserved end residues are part of each CDR3. A D gene is named only where the DNA matches it firmly. Clone size is not always given. Where it is, it says once, few, many or a class for expanded clones.

j_call v_call d_call clone_size cdr3_nt cdr3_aa
TRBJ2-3 TRBV27 - - TGTGCCAGCAGTCCCCGGGGCACAGATACGCAGTATTTT CASSPRGTDTQYF
TRBJ1-1 TRBV6-4 - - TGTGCCAGCAGGAGGGGGTCCATTTTTGAAGCTTTCTTT CASRRGSIFEAFF
TRBJ1-5 TRBV5-1 TRBD1 - TGCGCCAGCAGCACAGGGGGAAGCAATCAGCCCCAGCATTTT CASSTGGSNQPQHF
TRBJ2-7 TRBV6-5 - once TGTGCCAGCAGTTATGGGGTTGGTAGAGGGAGTGGCGAGCAGTACTTC CASSYGVGRGSGEQYF
TRBJ2-7 TRBV19 TRBD1 once TGTGCCAGTAGTATCGGGACAGCTTCCTACGAGCAGTACTTC CASSIGTASYEQYF
TRBJ1-2 TRBV7-8 TRBD1 - TGTGCCAGCAGCTTAGCAGGAGCAGGGGGCAGGGAATATGGCTACACCTTC CASSLAGAGGREYGYTF
TRBJ2-7 TRBV2 TRBD1 - TGTGCCAGCAGTTATCCAGTGACAGGGGGCTCCTACGAGCAGTACTTC CASSYPVTGGSYEQYF
TRBJ1-6 TRBV4-1 - - TGCGCCAGCAGCCAAGACACGGGATCACCCCTCCACTTT CASSQDTGSPLHF
TRBJ1-5 TRBV27 - - TGTGCCAGCAGTGTCGGCAGGGACCGTTCTAGCAATCAGCCCCAGCATTTT CASSVGRDRSSNQPQHF
TRBJ1-4 TRBV27 - - TGTGCCAGCAGTGGCAGGGTACCATTTGCAACTAATGAAAAACTGTTTTTT CASSGRVPFATNEKLFF
TRBJ1-1 TRBV19 - - TGTGCCAGTAGTATTGGGCGGTTTGCAGCTTTCTTT CASSIGRFAAFF
TRBJ1-2 TRBV5-6 - - TGTGCCAGCAGCGGGATGGGGTCTGCTAACTATGGCTACACCTTC CASSGMGSANYGYTF
TRBJ2-7 TRBV5-4 - - TGTGCCAGCAGGTCCCGCGGGGCCTCGGGGTACGAGCAGTACTTC CASRSRGASGYEQYF
TRBJ1-1 TRBV5-8 - - TGTGCCAGCAGCTTGGGGACCCTCCTTGGAGAGGACACTGAAGCTTTCTTT CASSLGTLLGEDTEAFF
TRBJ2-1 TRBV7-2 - - TGTGCCAGCAGCTATACAGCCTACAATGAGCAGTTCTTC CASSYTAYNEQFF
TRBJ1-3 TRBV18 TRBD1 - TGTGCCAGCTCTTTTCGGACAGGGCTGACCTCGGGGACTGGAAACACCATATATTTT CASSFRTGLTSGTGNTIYF
TRBJ1-2 TRBV5-4 - - TGTGCCAGCAGCTTGGAAACAGGGTGGTATGGCTACACCTTC CASSLETGWYGYTF
TRBJ2-7 TRBV4-3 TRBD1 - TGCGCCAGCAGCCAAGGACAGGGGGCCTACGAGCAGTACTTC CASSQGQGAYEQYF
TRBJ1-2 TRBV4-2 - - TGTGCCAGCAGCCAAGATCACAGGGTCGGGGGCTACACCTTC CASSQDHRVGGYTF
TRBJ1-2 TRBV6-1 TRBD1 - TGTGCCAGCAGTGAGCAGGGGGACTATGGCTACACCTTC CASSEQGDYGYTF
TRBJ1-2 TRBV7-9 TRBD1 - TGTGCCAGCAGCCCCGGAGGGACAGGGAACTATGGCTACACCTTC CASSPGGTGNYGYTF
TRBJ1-4 TRBV11-2 - - TGTGCCAGCAGCTTAGTGGGGGGAAAAGTCAATGAAAAACTGTTTTTT CASSLVGGKVNEKLFF
TRBJ2-1 TRBV7-9 - - TGTGCCAGCAGCCTGACTGGGGGAGGCTACAATGAGCAGTTCTTC CASSLTGGGYNEQFF
TRBJ1-1 TRBV4-1 TRBD1 - TGCGCCAGCAGCCCTGGACAGGGGAGTGAAGCTTTCTTT CASSPGQGSEAFF
TRBJ1-5 TRBV9 - - TGTGCCAGCAGCGAGGGTTACAATCAGCCCCAGCATTTT CASSEGYNQPQHF
TRBJ2-1 TRBV12-5 TRBD2 - TGTGCTAGTGGTTTGTCATTTCTAGCGGGGGGGAATGAGCAGTTCTTC CASGLSFLAGGNEQFF
TRBJ1-6 TRBV23-1 - - TGCGCCACCAAGAAGAGCTCCTATAATTCACCCCTCCACTTT CATKKSSYNSPLHF
TRBJ2-6 TRBV5-1 - - TGCGCCAGCAGCCTAACATCAGGGGTGGGGGCCAACGTCCTGACTTTC CASSLTSGVGANVLTF
TRBJ1-2 TRBV30 TRBD1 once TGTGCCTGGTTCAGTGGACAGGGGAAGAGGTATGGCTACACCTTC CAWFSGQGKRYGYTF
TRBJ2-7 TRBV6-5 - - TGTGCCAGCAGTTCCCGTGGGGGCGAGCAGTACTTC CASSSRGGEQYF
TRBJ2-2 TRBV9 - - TGTGCCAGCAGCGCAATAGGGGAGCTGTTTTTT CASSAIGELFF
TRBJ1-1 TRBV5-6 TRBD1 few TGTGCCAGCAGCTTTGGACAGGTCTCGAACACTGAAGCTTTCTTT CASSFGQVSNTEAFF
TRBJ2-5 TRBV4-1 - - TGCGCCAGCAGCCAGGGGGCTGGGCCCGCGGAGACCCAGTACTTC CASSQGAGPAETQYF
TRBJ2-2 TRBV19 - - TGTGCCAGTAATCGGGGGACCGGGGAGCTGTTTTTT CASNRGTGELFF
TRBJ2-5 TRBV30 - - TGTGCCTGGAGTGTTGACCTCCGGGAGACCCAGTACTTC CAWSVDLRETQYF
TRBJ2-7 TRBV28 - - TGTGCCAGCAGCCCGGGCGGAGAGACGTCCTACGAGCAGTACTTC CASSPGGETSYEQYF
TRBJ2-1 TRBV30 TRBD1 - TGTGCCTGGGACAGGGGGCGATGGGATGAGCAGTTCTTC CAWDRGRWDEQFF
TRBJ1-1 TRBV11-2 - - TGTGCCAGCAGCTTCCCCGCTATAGGGGAAGCTTTCTTT CASSFPAIGEAFF
TRBJ1-1 TRBV6-5 TRBD1 - TGTGCCACGCAACGACAGGGAGAAGCTTTCTTT CATQRQGEAFF
TRBJ2-2 TRBV6-5 - few TGTGCCAGCAGTTACTCTAGGCGAACCGGGGAGCTGTTTTTT CASSYSRRTGELFF
TRBJ2-5 TRBV6-1 - - TGTGCCAGCAGCAAGAGTGAGACCCAGTACTTC CASSKSETQYF
TRBJ1-4 TRBV19 - - TGTGCCAGTAGTATTCAAAGGGTCGCTAATGAAAAACTGTTTTTT CASSIQRVANEKLFF
TRBJ1-1 TRBV7-9 - once TGTGCCAGCAGCTCTACAACCCCGATCCAGAACACTGAAGCTTTCTTT CASSSTTPIQNTEAFF
TRBJ1-2 TRBV5-5 - - TGTGCCAGCAGCTATGGGACTGGATGGTCTAACTATGGCTACACCTTC CASSYGTGWSNYGYTF
TRBJ1-1 TRBV6-1 - - TGTGCCAGCCCTAAAGTGGGATTGAACACTGAAGCTTTCTTT CASPKVGLNTEAFF
TRBJ2-2 TRBV2 TRBD1 once TGTGCCAGCAGTGCGGGACAGGGCTTCACCGGGGAGCTGTTTTTT CASSAGQGFTGELFF